This T cell receptor beta chain was retrieved from a study of beta chain features in type 1 diabetes. Study-wide context: The patient and healthy donor groups were comparable for age, gender and cell yields. Study conclusions and caveats: The study left unresolved whether HLA type influences TCRB rearrangement. Across all four CD4+ subsets, people with type 1 diabetes showed modestly shorter TCRB CDR3s.

The sequenced template was cDNA made from the entire isolated RNA. Profiling relied on immunoSEQ multiplex PCR, and the TCRdb table lists in-frame clones only, not all of them. Found here are hundreds of thousands of clones, 11% of them singletons; the top ten hold around 0.017%. The CDR3 totals 12 residues. Germline lookup yields CDR1 SQVTM and CDR2 ANQGSEA. The trim removed 6 bases at V and 6 bases at J, leaving 6 bases unmatched. Only one heparinised blood draw was taken per donor, and its volume averaged approximately 100 mL. This clone was seen a few times. Its target is unknown. The receptor was isolated from a man aged 25 to 45 with type 1 diabetes. V is TRBV29-1 and J is TRBJ1-1, with 8 bases that match TRBD1. Sequencing was done on a sample of naive CD4+ T cells from blood. The DNA of the CDR3 is TGCAGCGTCGACAGGGGTAGACCTGAAGCTTTCTTT. Translation gives CSVDRGRPEAFF.